This T cell receptor beta chain was sequenced for a study of vaccination and CD4 T cells after COVID-19. The Oncomine TCR Beta short-read assay was what sequenced the DNA obtained from cultured CD4+ T cells. TCRdb analysed the PCR reads with MiXCR anew, one entry per CDR3 protein. The table records tens of thousands of distinct CDR3 sequences, roughly two thirds of them present only once. This clonotype was detected only once. Antigen: not known. The treatment was: roughly 11-day PBMC culture with coronavirus spike peptide pools or control peptides (ViraFEST assay). Germline V gene lookup returns CDR1 DFQATT and CDR2 SNEGSKA (reference sequence). CDR3 size: 13 residues. The V and J ends lost 5 bases and 2 bases respectively, with 12 bases between them.

The TCR comes from a human donor who received a COVID-19 vaccine. The sample in question was CD4+ T cells from blood, cultured in vitro, obtained after SARS-CoV-2 vaccination. The gene calls are TRBV20-1 and TRBJ1-1; D call uncertain. The CDR3 DNA is TGCAGTGCTCTTTACGGGCTAAACACTGAAGCTTTCTTT. Residues: CSALYGLNTEAFF.